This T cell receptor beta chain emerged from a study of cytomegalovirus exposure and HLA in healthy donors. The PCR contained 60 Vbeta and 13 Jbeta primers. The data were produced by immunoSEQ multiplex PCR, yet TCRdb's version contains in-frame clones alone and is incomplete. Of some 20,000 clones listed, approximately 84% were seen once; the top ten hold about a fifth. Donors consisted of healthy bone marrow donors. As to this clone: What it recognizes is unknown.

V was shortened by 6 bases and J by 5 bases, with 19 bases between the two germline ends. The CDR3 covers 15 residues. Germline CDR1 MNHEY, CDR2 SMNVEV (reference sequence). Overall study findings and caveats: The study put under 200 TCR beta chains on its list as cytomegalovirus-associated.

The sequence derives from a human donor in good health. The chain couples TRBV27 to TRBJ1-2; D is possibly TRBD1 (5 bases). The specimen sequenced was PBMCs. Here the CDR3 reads CASSRAASGNYGYTF. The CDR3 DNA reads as TGTGCCAGCAGCCGGGCCGCTTCAGGGAATTATGGCTACACCTTC.